The 32 T cell receptor beta chains given below trace back to one sample, sequenced in a study of T-cell memory formation after mild COVID-19. TCRdb re-called the 5' RACE reads with MiXCR, one entry per CDR3 protein. The sample has 380,000 or so distinct CDR3 sequences, under 15% seen once. Sequencing used PBMCs or a T cell subset sorted from them (not recorded which). The source is a man aged 18 to 30 who had mild COVID-19 (a few samples of this study predate the infection). Cell type and time point are not known.

The chain combines TRBV9 with TRBJ2-4, with 7 bases matching TRBD1. The CDR3 totals 16 residues. J lost 6 bases, V lost 0 bases, and 9 bases had no gene match. CDR1 and CDR2 from the germline V gene are SGDLS and YYNGEE. This CDR3 reads CASSVDPKGARNIQYF. CDR3 bases: TGTGCCAGCAGCGTAGACCCAAAGGGGGCTCGAAACATTCAGTACTTC.

This chain links TRBV9 with TRBJ1-1; TRBD1 matches 9 bases. CDR3 length: 16 amino acids. The J segment lost 0 bases and the V segment lost 3 bases, leaving 6 bases of the junction unmatched. Germline loops: CDR1 SGDLS, CDR2 YYNGEE. The CDR3 loop reads CASSDRQGGLNTEAFF. CDR3 nucleotides: TGTGCCAGCAGCGACCGACAGGGGGGATTGAACACTGAAGCTTTCTTT.

The chain uses TRBV5-1 and TRBJ2-7, with TRBD2 matching over 9 bases. The junction had 6 bases not matched to a gene; V was cut back by 0 bases and J by 2 bases. The CDR3 length is 16 residues. Germline loops: CDR1 SGHRS, CDR2 YFSETQ. This chain's CDR3 is CASSLGGSGGTYEQYV. The CDR3 DNA sequence: TGCGCCAGCAGCTTGGGAGGTAGCGGGGGAACCTACGAGCAGTACGTC.

A few counts support this clonotype. The genes are TRBV20-1 and TRBJ1-3; the D is unclear. Germline V gives CDR1 DFQATT, CDR2 SNEGSKA (reference sequence). With 2 bases removed from V and 0 bases from J, the gap between germline ends came to 2 bases. There are 12 residues in the CDR3. In nucleotides, the CDR3 is TGCAGTGCTAGAAACTCTGGAAACACCATATATTTT. Its translation: CSARNSGNTIYF.

The chain joins TRBV5-1 to TRBJ1-1; 7 nucleotides agree with TRBD1. V was clipped by 6 bases and J by 11 bases; unmatched bases: 7. This CDR3 has 11 residues. Germline lookup yields CDR1 SGHRS and CDR2 YFSETQ. CDR3 sequence (DNA): TGCGCCAGCACCTCAGGGGGACAGGCTTTCTTT. Amino acid sequence: CASTSGGQAFF.

This chain joins TRBV10-3 and TRBJ1-2; 9 nucleotides match TRBD1. Germline CDR1 reads ENHRY; CDR2 reads SYGVKD. The CDR3 covers 13 residues. Trimming removed 8 bases from V and 8 bases from J; junction bases left unmatched: 9. The CDR3 region has the DNA TGTGCCATCCCGGGACAGGGCACAGGAGGCTACACCTTC. Translating it yields CAIPGQGTGGYTF.

This clonotype was detected only a few times. V and J are TRBV5-1 and TRBJ2-2, with 8 positions matching TRBD1. J gave up 1 base and V 4 bases, and 6 bases lay outside the gene matches. This CDR3 contains 16 residues. Germline-derived CDR1 and CDR2 are SGHRS and YFSETQ. CDR3 amino acids: CASSPTGVRNTGELFF. The CDR3 DNA follows: TGCGCCAGCAGCCCGACAGGGGTTAGGAACACCGGGGAGCTGTTTTTT.

This clonotype was picked up a small number of times. The chain recombines TRBV28 with TRBJ2-2, with D maybe TRBD2 (5 bases). The CDR3 runs 15 residues. Germline CDR1 is MDHEN and CDR2 is SYDVKM. The V and J ends lost 7 bases and 5 bases respectively, with 17 bases between them. Here the CDR3 reads CASTRPGERTGELFF. As DNA, the CDR3 is TGTGCCAGCACCCGTCCTGGGGAGAGGACCGGGGAGCTGTTTTTT.

This clonotype has ten or more counts. V and J are TRBV7-2 and TRBJ1-1; D is ambiguous. This CDR3 is built from 15 residues. CDR1 is SGHTA, CDR2 FQGNSA, per germline. Trimming shortened V by 5 bases and J by 1 base, and 14 bases separated the two germline ends. CDR3 nucleotide sequence: TGTGCCAGCAGCCCGGTATCACGAAGGAACACTGAAGCTTTCTTT. Protein: CASSPVSRRNTEAFF.

This clonotype was detected a few times. The CDR3 sequence is CAWRGLGGGTEAFF. The CDR3 DNA reads TGTGCCTGGAGAGGATTGGGGGGGGGCACTGAAGCTTTCTTT. The chain combines TRBV30 with TRBJ1-1; tentatively, D is TRBD1 (5 bases). Germline CDR1 and CDR2: GTSNPN and SVGIG (reference sequence). CDR3 length: 14 amino acids. Trimming shortened V by 3 bases and J by 4 bases, and 15 bases separated the two germline ends.

The J gene is TRBJ2-5, the V gene TRBV3-1, with a possible D match to TRBD2 (7 bases). This CDR3 is built from 15 residues. The germline V and J ends were trimmed by 1 base and 3 bases, with 12 bases remaining between them. The germline gives CDR1 LGHDT, CDR2 YNNKEL (reference sequence). The CDR3 spells CASSQAGGPKETQYF. As DNA, the CDR3 is TGTGCCAGCAGCCAAGCCGGGGGGCCGAAAGAGACCCAGTACTTC.

There are a few counts of this clonotype. This rearrangement joins TRBV5-4 to TRBJ2-1; D is uncertain. Trimming cost V 0 bases and J 4 bases, with 8 bases left between them. Germline V gene sequence: CDR1 SGHNT, CDR2 YYREEE (reference sequence). CDR3 length: 14 residues. CDR3 region: CASSLVPAYNEQFF. CDR3 coding DNA: TGTGCCAGCAGCTTGGTTCCAGCTTACAATGAGCAGTTCTTC.

The chain recombines TRBV4-1 with TRBJ2-2, with 12 bases fitting TRBD2. In germline, CDR1 is MGHRA, CDR2 YSYEKL. The ends lost 5 bases at V and 5 bases at J; junction bases unmatched: 12. This CDR3 spans 18 amino acids. CDR3: CASSFGLAGRSRTGELFF. In DNA, the CDR3 is TGCGCCAGCAGCTTCGGACTAGCGGGGCGATCACGGACCGGGGAGCTGTTTTTT.

The sample holds a few counts of this clonotype. The V and J genes are TRBV6-5 and TRBJ1-2; D unclear. Trimming removed 4 bases at V and 5 bases at J, with 11 bases between. This CDR3 has 13 amino acids. Germline lookup yields CDR1 MNHEY and CDR2 SVGAGI. Here the CDR3 reads CASSSPGRYGYTF. The CDR3 DNA reads TGTGCCAGCAGTTCCCCAGGACGATATGGCTACACCTTC.

The chain combines TRBV7-9 with TRBJ1-2; D remains unclear. Trimming removed 2 bases at V and 2 bases at J, with 9 bases between. Germline CDR1 reads SEHNR; CDR2 reads FQNEAQ (reference sequence). The CDR3 is 14 residues long. CDR3: CASSLRGANYGYTF. The CDR3 nucleotides read TGTGCCAGCAGCTTACGGGGTGCGAACTATGGCTACACCTTC.

The V gene is TRBV5-5, the J gene TRBJ1-1; D not certain. CDR3 length: 13 amino acids. Germline-derived CDR1 and CDR2 are SGHKS and YYEKEE (reference sequence). V was pared by 6 bases and J by 1 base, with 10 bases between. The CDR3 DNA follows: TGTGCCAGCAAAATTAATGAGAACACTGAAGCTTTCTTT. Its protein product is CASKINENTEAFF.

The rearrangement joins TRBV4-1 to TRBJ2-1; maybe TRBD2 (5 bases). The CDR3 is 15 amino acids. Germline CDR1 reads MGHRA; CDR2 reads YSYEKL. Deletions cut 1 base from V and 10 bases from J, with 17 bases between. The DNA for the CDR3 is TGCGCCAGCAGCCAAGGTGGGCCGCGGGTTTTGGAGCAGTTCTTC. The encoded protein is CASSQGGPRVLEQFF.

V gene TRBV29-1 combines with J gene TRBJ1-1; 7 bases line up with TRBD1. The CDR3 covers 10 residues. CDR1 and CDR2 from the germline V gene are SQVTM and ANQGSEA. V lost 6 bases to trimming and J lost 10 bases; unmatched junction nucleotides: 5. CDR3 loop: CSVETGVAFF. The CDR3 DNA reads as TGCAGCGTGGAAACAGGGGTAGCTTTCTTT.

The chain couples TRBV3-1 to TRBJ1-2; 8 positions agree with TRBD1. V shed 0 bases, J shed 2 bases, and the junction held 8 bases outside the gene matches. Germline V lookup: CDR1 LGHDT, CDR2 YNNKEL (reference sequence). This CDR3 is 17 amino acids long. The CDR3 sequence: CASSQEHRGIANYGYTF. For the CDR3, the DNA is TGTGCCAGCAGCCAAGAGCACAGGGGGATTGCGAACTATGGCTACACCTTC.

V is TRBV12-3 or TRBV12-4 and J is TRBJ2-7; D is uncertain. V was trimmed by 5 bases and J by 6 bases, leaving 20 bases between them. CDR3 length: 15 residues. The CDR3 region is CASSLVDRGLGEQYF. As DNA, the CDR3 is TGTGCCAGCAGTCTCGTCGACCGCGGCCTCGGCGAGCAGTACTTC.

The table lists this clonotype with many counts. The chain recombines TRBV7-3 with TRBJ2-3, with D possibly being TRBD1 or TRBD2 (5 bases each). V lost 1 base, J lost 7 bases, and 6 bases lay in between. The CDR3 is 12 residues long. Germline-derived CDR1 and CDR2 are SGHTA and FQGTGA. DNA of the CDR3: TGTGCCAGCAGCTTAAGGGGGAATACGCAGTATTTT. It translates to CASSLRGNTQYF.

In this sample, this clonotype turned up many times. Its ends do not fully match the called genes, so a read error is possible. The rearrangement joins TRBV7-7 to TRBJ1-1, with 9 nucleotides matching TRBD1. Germline CDR1 SSHAT, CDR2 FNYEAQ (reference sequence). CDR3 length: 18 amino acids. As DNA, the CDR3 is TGTGCTAGCAGATGGGACAGGGAGGGGAGCGGGATGAACACTGAAGCTTTCTTT. As protein: CASRWDREGSGMNTEAFF. The whole variable domain, filled in from reference TRBV7-7 and TRBJ1-1, reads GAGVSQSPRYKVTKRGQDVTLRCDPISSHATLYWYQQALGQGPEFLTYFNYEAQPDKSGLPSDRFSAERPEGSISTLTIQRTEQRDSAMYRCASRWDREGSGMNTEAFFGQGTRLTVV.

This rearrangement joins TRBV23-1 to TRBJ2-7; TRBD1 matches at 7 bases. TRBV23-1 counts as an open reading frame of uncertain function. After removal of 8 bases from V and 0 bases from J, the junction contained 10 bases not matched to a gene. This CDR3 has 15 residues. CDR3 coding DNA: TGCGCCAGCCGATACGGGACAGAGAGCTCCTACGAGCAGTACGTC. Amino acid sequence: CASRYGTESSYEQYV.

V usage is TRBV7-6 and J usage is TRBJ2-1, with D perhaps matching TRBD1 (6 bases). The CDR3 consists of 15 residues. CDR1 and CDR2 from the germline V gene are SGHVS and FNYEAQ. The V end lost 2 bases, the J end lost 1 base, and 9 bases lay between the germline ends. As DNA, the CDR3 is TGTGCCAGCAGCTTATTCAGGGGTTCCTACAATGAGCAGTTCTTC. Translating it yields CASSLFRGSYNEQFF.

The CDR3: CASSQVGRYEQFF. The DNA of the CDR3 is TGCGCCAGCAGCCAAGTGGGCCGCTATGAGCAGTTCTTC. This chain uses TRBV4-1 with TRBJ2-1, with no clear D. This CDR3 region has 13 residues. Germline V gives CDR1 MGHRA, CDR2 YSYEKL. Deletions cut 1 base from V and 8 bases from J, with 9 bases between.

This chain links TRBV4-1 with TRBJ2-1; D is perhaps TRBD1 (5 bases). V lost 2 bases and J 4 bases, leaving 15 bases between the germline ends. Germline CDR1 is MGHRA and CDR2 is YSYEKL. The CDR3 consists of 16 residues. The CDR3 region has the DNA TGCGCCAGCAGCCAATTGGACATGCTGAATTACAATGAGCAGTTCTTC. As protein: CASSQLDMLNYNEQFF.

Many counts were recorded for this clonotype. The chain carries TRBV5-5 and TRBJ2-1; D tentatively fits TRBD1 or TRBD2 (7 bases each). This CDR3 spans 16 amino acids. V shed 4 bases and J shed 4 bases, with 18 bases lying between them. From germline, CDR1 is SGHKS and CDR2 YYEKEE (reference sequence). The DNA of the CDR3 is TGTGCCAGCAGCACGCCGGGGAGGGGGCTATACAATGAGCAGTTCTTC. This encodes CASSTPGRGLYNEQFF.

In this sample, this clonotype turned up a few times. The chain uses TRBV5-1 and TRBJ2-3; a weak D match, TRBD2 (5 bases). CDR1 and CDR2 from the germline V gene are SGHRS and YFSETQ. V shed 4 bases and J shed 6 bases, with 12 bases lying between them. The CDR3 totals 13 residues. In DNA, the CDR3 is TGCGCCAGCAGCGGGCCTAGCTCGGATACGCAGTATTTT. Protein product: CASSGPSSDTQYF.

This clonotype was detected only a few times. The V call is TRBV6-1, the J call TRBJ1-2; D gene unclear. Trimming cost V 3 bases and J 4 bases, with 27 bases left between them. Per the germline V gene, CDR1 is MNHNS and CDR2 is SASEGT. The CDR3 covers 19 residues. The CDR3 nucleotides are TGTGCCAGCAGTGAGATCTACATTGAAGGGCTCTCACAGTCCTATGGCTACACCTTC. Protein product: CASSEIYIEGLSQSYGYTF.

This chain connects TRBV19 to TRBJ2-6; 10 positions match TRBD1. The CDR3 sequence is 16 residues long. Germline V CDR1 and CDR2: LNHDA, SQIVND (reference sequence). The J segment lost 3 bases and the V segment lost 5 bases, leaving 4 bases of the junction unmatched. In DNA form, the CDR3 reads TGTGCCAGTAGTCGACAGGGGGCGATTGGGGCCAACGTCCTGACTTTC. This sequence encodes CASSRQGAIGANVLTF.

J is TRBJ2-1 and V is TRBV6-1, with a possible D match to TRBD1 (5 bases). Trimming shortened V by 1 base and J by 1 base, and 11 bases separated the two germline ends. The CDR3 is 16 residues long. Germline CDR1 reads MNHNS; CDR2 reads SASEGT. The CDR3 coding sequence is TGTGCCAGCAGTGAAGACCAGGGCCCGTCCTACAATGAGCAGTTCTTC. Its protein product is CASSEDQGPSYNEQFF.

This clonotype was observed a handful of times. The V call is TRBV20-1, the J call TRBJ2-5, with 7 bases that match TRBD1. From germline, CDR1 is DFQATT and CDR2 SNEGSKA (reference sequence). V was clipped by 7 bases and J by 2 bases; unmatched bases: 10. This CDR3 spans 14 amino acids. The CDR3 spells CSVHIPGQQETQYF. CDR3 bases: TGCAGTGTTCATATTCCGGGACAGCAAGAGACCCAGTACTTC.